The rows below give T cell receptor beta chains drawn from one sample of a study of blood T cells in healthy people across ages. TCRdb analysed the 5' RACE reads with MiXCR anew, one entry per CDR3 protein. Of about 1.6 million distinct CDR3 sequences listed, 30% to 35% are singletons. The sequenced material came from blood. Receptors originate from a young woman in good health. Each CDR3 is given with its conserved first and last residue. Fields, in order: clone size, J gene, D gene, V gene, CDR3 protein, CDR3 DNA. A D gene is named only where the DNA matches it firmly. Clone size, where shown, is once, few, many, or a class for clones that have expanded.

clone_size: .
j_call: TRBJ2-5
d_call: TRBD2
v_call: TRBV4-2
cdr3_aa: CASSPLTSGGYQETQYF
cdr3_nt: TGTGCCAGCAGCCCCTTGACTAGCGGGGGGTACCAAGAGACCCAGTACTTC

clone_size: .
j_call: TRBJ1-6
d_call: .
v_call: TRBV6-1
cdr3_aa: CASSASQGSVSPLHF
cdr3_nt: TGTGCCAGCAGTGCGAGCCAGGGGTCGGTTTCACCCCTCCACTTT

clone_size: once
j_call: TRBJ1-2
d_call: .
v_call: TRBV6-1
cdr3_aa: CASRRAGAYGYTF
cdr3_nt: TGTGCCAGCCGCCGAGCGGGGGCCTATGGCTACACCTTC

clone_size: many
j_call: TRBJ1-4
d_call: .
v_call: TRBV28
cdr3_aa: CASSFWAEAELFF
cdr3_nt: TGTGCCAGCAGTTTTTGGGCTGAGGCGGAACTGTTTTTT

clone_size: once
j_call: TRBJ2-1
d_call: TRBD2
v_call: TRBV6-5
cdr3_aa: CASSYPSGSTPSYEQFF
cdr3_nt: TGTGCCAGCAGCTATCCTAGCGGGAGTACCCCGTCGTATGAGCAGTTCTTC

clone_size: .
j_call: TRBJ2-4
d_call: .
v_call: TRBV12-3/TRBV12-4
cdr3_aa: CASSSGPAQYF
cdr3_nt: TGTGCCAGCAGTTCGGGCCCTGCCCAGTACTTC

clone_size: few
j_call: TRBJ2-7
d_call: .
v_call: TRBV20-1
cdr3_aa: CSAPQHEGGGNLYEQYF
cdr3_nt: TGCAGTGCTCCCCAACATGAAGGCGGGGGCAACCTATACGAGCAGTACTTC

clone_size: .
j_call: TRBJ2-2
d_call: TRBD2
v_call: TRBV9
cdr3_aa: CASSRGLAGVGELFF
cdr3_nt: TGTGCCAGCAGCCGGGGACTAGCGGGAGTCGGGGAGCTGTTTTTT

clone_size: .
j_call: TRBJ1-5
d_call: .
v_call: TRBV28
cdr3_aa: CASNLRSNQPQHF
cdr3_nt: TGTGCCAGCAACCTACGAAGCAATCAGCCCCAGCATTTT

clone_size: few
j_call: TRBJ2-1
d_call: .
v_call: TRBV6-5
cdr3_aa: CASNLGVGGEQFF
cdr3_nt: TGTGCCAGCAATTTAGGGGTCGGGGGAGAGCAGTTCTTC

clone_size: .
j_call: TRBJ2-3
d_call: .
v_call: TRBV5-1
cdr3_aa: CASSPGGLLGDTQYF
cdr3_nt: TGCGCCAGCAGCCCCGGGGGGCTCCTGGGCGATACGCAGTATTTT

clone_size: .
j_call: TRBJ1-2
d_call: .
v_call: TRBV27
cdr3_aa: CASSSISRLTLGYTF
cdr3_nt: TGTGCCAGCAGTTCAATCTCGCGGTTGACACTCGGCTACACCTTC

clone_size: .
j_call: TRBJ2-7
d_call: .
v_call: TRBV9
cdr3_aa: CASSVGAGTSYEQYF
cdr3_nt: TGTGCCAGCAGCGTAGGGGCAGGGACCTCCTACGAGCAGTACTTC

clone_size: .
j_call: TRBJ2-7
d_call: .
v_call: TRBV7-7
cdr3_aa: CAAGTSLFKAQYF
cdr3_nt: TGTGCCGCGGGGACATCCTTATTCAAGGCTCAGTACTTC

clone_size: .
j_call: TRBJ2-5
d_call: .
v_call: TRBV5-1
cdr3_aa: CASSLEATRRETQYF
cdr3_nt: TGCGCCAGCAGCTTGGAGGCGACGAGGAGGGAGACCCAGTACTTC

clone_size: .
j_call: TRBJ2-1
d_call: TRBD2
v_call: TRBV5-1
cdr3_aa: CASSGLAGGIGGQFF
cdr3_nt: TGCGCCAGCAGCGGACTAGCGGGAGGGATTGGTGGGCAGTTCTTC

clone_size: .
j_call: TRBJ2-5
d_call: .
v_call: TRBV20-1
cdr3_aa: CSARDRVALERSEQYF
cdr3_nt: TGCAGTGCTAGAGATCGTGTAGCACTAGAAAGGAGTGAGCAGTACTTC

clone_size: .
j_call: TRBJ2-5
d_call: .
v_call: TRBV4-2
cdr3_aa: CASSQDGGAGARETQYF
cdr3_nt: TGTGCCAGCAGCCAAGACGGTGGGGCGGGGGCGCGGGAGACCCAGTACTTC

clone_size: .
j_call: TRBJ2-3
d_call: .
v_call: TRBV5-1
cdr3_aa: CASRYRSTDTQYF
cdr3_nt: TGCGCCAGCAGGTACAGGAGCACAGATACGCAGTATTTT

clone_size: .
j_call: TRBJ2-1
d_call: .
v_call: TRBV14
cdr3_aa: CASSQDWGPRGGEQFF
cdr3_nt: TGTGCCAGCAGCCAAGACTGGGGACCGCGAGGCGGTGAGCAGTTCTTC

clone_size: .
j_call: TRBJ2-7
d_call: .
v_call: TRBV20-1
cdr3_aa: CSARDPNRTPLPEQYF
cdr3_nt: TGCAGTGCTAGAGATCCGAACCGTACGCCACTCCCCGAGCAGTACTTC

clone_size: few
j_call: TRBJ2-1
d_call: .
v_call: TRBV20-1
cdr3_aa: CSANPGTPDNEQFF
cdr3_nt: TGCAGTGCTAATCCAGGGACGCCCGACAATGAGCAGTTCTTC

clone_size: .
j_call: TRBJ1-2
d_call: .
v_call: TRBV10-3
cdr3_aa: CAISESEDYGYTF
cdr3_nt: TGTGCCATCAGTGAGTCCGAAGACTATGGCTACACCTTC

clone_size: .
j_call: TRBJ2-7
d_call: .
v_call: TRBV28
cdr3_aa: CASSSTVGLDEQYF
cdr3_nt: TGTGCCAGCAGTTCGACAGTGGGTTTAGACGAGCAGTACTTC

clone_size: few
j_call: TRBJ2-3
d_call: .
v_call: TRBV6-1
cdr3_aa: CASSEALRRADTQYF
cdr3_nt: TGTGCCAGCAGTGAAGCGCTTCGCCGGGCAGATACGCAGTATTTT

clone_size: .
j_call: TRBJ2-5
d_call: TRBD2
v_call: TRBV20-1
cdr3_aa: CSARAPAGGLETRYF
cdr3_nt: TGCAGTGCTAGGGCCCCTGCGGGGGGGCTGGAGACCCGGTACTTC

clone_size: few
j_call: TRBJ2-1
d_call: .
v_call: TRBV6-1
cdr3_aa: CASSESRGVYNEQFF
cdr3_nt: TGTGCCAGCAGTGAATCGAGGGGGGTATACAATGAGCAGTTCTTC

clone_size: .
j_call: TRBJ2-5
d_call: .
v_call: TRBV6-6
cdr3_aa: CASGYSSGMANEQYF
cdr3_nt: TGTGCCAGCGGTTACTCTTCAGGGATGGCGAATGAGCAGTACTTC

clone_size: .
j_call: TRBJ1-1
d_call: .
v_call: TRBV20-1
cdr3_aa: CSARETQGGNTEAFF
cdr3_nt: TGCAGTGCTAGGGAAACCCAGGGCGGGAACACTGAAGCTTTCTTT

clone_size: .
j_call: TRBJ1-2
d_call: TRBD1
v_call: TRBV14
cdr3_aa: CASSLTPGGHGYTF
cdr3_nt: TGTGCCAGCAGCCTGACTCCAGGGGGTCACGGCTACACCTTC

clone_size: .
j_call: TRBJ1-1
d_call: .
v_call: TRBV10-3
cdr3_aa: CAISDSRDAEAFF
cdr3_nt: TGTGCCATCAGTGATAGTAGGGACGCTGAAGCTTTCTTT

clone_size: few
j_call: TRBJ2-3
d_call: .
v_call: TRBV7-3
cdr3_aa: CASSFGGLNTDTQYF
cdr3_nt: TGTGCCAGCAGCTTCGGCGGGCTGAACACAGATACGCAGTATTTT

clone_size: few
j_call: TRBJ2-3
d_call: .
v_call: TRBV7-2
cdr3_aa: CASSLIGAASRVSTDTQYF
cdr3_nt: TGTGCCAGCAGCTTAATAGGGGCAGCTAGTAGAGTTAGCACAGATACGCAGTATTTT